The 18 T cell receptor beta chains listed next were all sequenced from one sample in a study of circulating CD8 cells and anti-PD-1 response in melanoma. Using around 15 ng of total RNA, TCR libraries were made with the QIAseq Immune Repertoire TCR panel. TCRdb passed the reads through MiXCR, listing each CDR3 protein once. The profile shows some 400 distinct CDR3 sequences, 11% of them singletons. Live CD3+CD8+TCRalphabeta+ cells were sorted into four subsets by PD-1 and/or TIGIT. The material was CD8+ T cells from PBMCs, obtained at baseline or after one month of anti-PD-1 therapy (not recorded which). The source is a human donor with melanoma.

Relative to its sample, this clonotype is large. The chain employs TRBV29-1 and TRBJ2-1, with 9 bases fitting TRBD2. This CDR3 spans 14 amino acids. Germline-derived CDR1 and CDR2 are SQVTM and ANQGSEA. The V segment lost 5 bases and the J segment 2 bases; nucleotides outside the gene matches: 4. As DNA, the CDR3 is TGCAGCGTTCTAGGACTAGCGACCTACAATGAGCAGTTCTTC. It translates to CSVLGLATYNEQFF.

By share of the sample, this clonotype is medium-sized (0.01 to 0.1%). The chain employs TRBV7-2 and TRBJ1-1; D unresolved. The CDR3 runs to 14 residues. Looked up from germline, CDR1 is SGHTA and CDR2 is FQGNSA. The germline V and J ends were trimmed by 5 bases and 2 bases, with 12 bases remaining between them. Here the CDR3 reads CASSATFANTEAFF. The CDR3 DNA reads as TGTGCCAGCAGCGCGACTTTTGCTAACACTGAAGCTTTCTTT. Full variable domain (remainder filled in from reference TRBV7-2 and TRBJ1-1): GAGVSQSPSNKVTEKGKDVELRCDPISGHTALYWYRQSLGQGLEFLIYFQGNSAPDKSGLPSDRFSAERTGGSVSTLTIQRTQQEDSAVYLCASSATFANTEAFFGQGTRLTVV.

Concerning this clonotype: Germline is not matched at one junction end, which may reflect a read error. The CDR3 coding sequence is TGTGCCAGCTCATACAGGGCGAACACTGGAGCTTTCTTT. Protein product: CASSYRANTGAFF. The rearrangement links TRBV3-1 to TRBJ1-1, with a possible D match to TRBD1 (6 bases). Germline-derived CDR1 and CDR2 are LGHDT and YNNKEL (reference sequence). The CDR3 loop spans 13 amino acids.

This clonotype was counted only a few times. The J gene is TRBJ2-1, the V gene TRBV9, with D perhaps assigned TRBD1 or TRBD2 (6 bases each). Trimming left V 1 base short and J 8 bases short, with 16 bases between. Germline CDR1 SGDLS, CDR2 YYNGEE. There are 15 residues in the CDR3. The CDR3 loop reads CASSVWGALGDEQFF. The CDR3 DNA follows: TGTGCCAGCAGCGTATGGGGGGCCCTTGGGGATGAGCAGTTCTTC.

This clonotype qualifies as medium-sized. V and J are TRBV6-2 or TRBV6-3 and TRBJ1-5, with a weak D call TRBD1 (5 bases). The germline gives CDR1 MNHEY, CDR2 SVGEGT. There are 16 residues in the CDR3. Trimming pared 1 base from V and 5 bases from J, leaving 15 bases between. The CDR3 region is CASSYLAGWIDQPQHF. The CDR3 DNA follows: TGTGCCAGCAGTTACTTAGCAGGGTGGATTGATCAGCCCCAGCATTTT.

Relative to its sample, this clonotype is large. The chain combines TRBV2 with TRBJ2-1; the D call may be TRBD1 or TRBD2 (5 bases each). CDR3 length: 14 residues. CDR1 is SNHLY, CDR2 FYNNEI, per germline. Trimming took 4 bases from V and 4 from J, leaving 11 bases between them. Written as DNA, the CDR3 is TGTGCCAGCAGTGCCCGGGACCCGTACAATGAGCAGTTCTTC. Encoded protein: CASSARDPYNEQFF.

This clonotype is deemed large (0.1 to 1%). The CDR3 region has the DNA TGCAGTGCTAGTCCCCACACTAGCGGGGGGGCAGGAGATACGCAGTATTTT. Amino acid sequence: CSASPHTSGGAGDTQYF. The chain couples TRBV20-1 to TRBJ2-3; TRBD2 matches at 13 bases. The ends lost 3 bases at V and 5 bases at J; junction bases unmatched: 11. The CDR3 is 17 residues long. Germline values: CDR1 DFQATT, CDR2 SNEGSKA (reference sequence).

Concerning this clonotype itself: It may be a read error: a sequence one base away is much more abundant. V gene TRBV6-6 combines with J gene TRBJ2-7; D perhaps matches TRBD2 (6 bases). This CDR3 region has 13 residues. Germline values: CDR1 MNHNY, CDR2 SVGAGI (reference sequence). The CDR3 coding sequence is TGTGCCAGCACTCGAGAGCGGGTCTACAAGCAGTACTTC. This gives the protein CASTRERVYKQYF.

The V and J genes are TRBV13 and TRBJ2-1; D uncertain. Germline-derived CDR1 and CDR2 are PRHDT and FYEKMQ (reference sequence). V shed 3 bases and J shed 5 bases, with 14 bases lying between them. The CDR3 runs to 15 residues. CDR3 sequence: CASSLRTANNNEQFF. The CDR3 DNA reads as TGTGCCAGCAGCTTGAGGACGGCTAATAACAATGAGCAGTTCTTC.

Relative to its sample, this clonotype is medium-sized. The chain is built from TRBV7-3 and TRBJ1-6, with D possibly being TRBD1 (5 bases). The germline CDR1 and CDR2 sequences are SGHTA and FQGTGA. V was pared by 5 bases and J by 4 bases, with 15 bases between. The CDR3 has 16 residues. CDR3 bases: TGTGCCAGCAGCCTCGGGAGGTCAGGGTATAATTCACCCCTCCACTTT. Its protein is CASSLGRSGYNSPLHF.

By proportion, this clonotype is large. The V call is TRBV27, the J call TRBJ2-7; 12 bases map to TRBD1. Germline CDR1 is MNHEY and CDR2 is SMNVEV (reference sequence). V lost 5 bases and J lost 4; bases outside the gene matches: 18. This CDR3 is 19 amino acids long. The CDR3 DNA sequence: TGTGCCAGCAGTCCCCGATGGGAAATGCCGGGACAGGGGGCTTACGAGCAGTACTTC. Amino acids: CASSPRWEMPGQGAYEQYF.

This clonotype is classed as medium-sized. Here the CDR3 reads CSAPPDRNLNTEAFF. In DNA, the CDR3 is TGCAGTGCTCCCCCGGACAGAAATTTGAACACTGAAGCTTTCTTT. This chain joins TRBV20-1 and TRBJ1-1; weak D call: TRBD1 (6 bases). Trimming removed 5 bases from V and 0 bases from J, with 16 bases in between. The CDR3 sequence is 15 residues long. Looked up from germline, CDR1 is DFQATT and CDR2 is SNEGSKA (reference sequence).

This clonotype is labeled as medium-sized. The V and J genes are TRBV20-1 and TRBJ2-3, with D unresolved. There are 13 residues in the CDR3. Per the germline V gene, CDR1 is DFQATT and CDR2 is SNEGSKA (reference sequence). Trimming took 3 bases from V and 5 from J, leaving 12 bases between them. The DNA of the CDR3 is TGCAGTGCTAGCCCCCCGCCGGGAGATACGCAGTATTTT. Protein sequence: CSASPPPGDTQYF.

By share, this clonotype ranks as large (0.1 to 1%). The chain combines TRBV6-2 or TRBV6-3 with TRBJ2-1; TRBD2 aligns across 7 bases. Germline CDR1 is MNHEY and CDR2 is SVGEGT. The V segment lost 5 bases and the J segment 4 bases; nucleotides outside the gene matches: 11. The CDR3 loop spans 16 amino acids. Written as DNA, the CDR3 is TGTGCCAGCAGTGGACGACTGGCTAGCGGTTACAATGAGCAGTTCTTC. It encodes CASSGRLASGYNEQFF.

By sample fraction, this clonotype is medium-sized. The chain carries TRBV28 and TRBJ2-7; possible D gene TRBD1, 6 bases. This CDR3 region has 13 residues. With 7 bases removed from V and 7 bases from J, the gap between germline ends came to 17 bases. Germline V CDR1 and CDR2: MDHEN, SYDVKM. The DNA for the CDR3 is TGTGCCAGCATAGACAGGACCTCCTGGGAGCAGTACTTC. It specifies CASIDRTSWEQYF.

By its share, this clonotype is medium-sized. The chain links TRBV4-2 to TRBJ2-5; the match to TRBD2 covers 12 bases. The V gene's germline CDR1 is LGHNA and CDR2 YNFKEQ. J was trimmed by 4 bases and V by 0 bases; bases with no gene match: 6. There are 17 residues in the CDR3. CDR3 sequence: CASSQDTTSGRGETQYF. As DNA, the CDR3 is TGTGCCAGCAGCCAAGATACGACTAGCGGGAGAGGAGAGACCCAGTACTTC.

This clonotype is classed as medium-sized. CDR3 in amino acids: CASAGQGITYEQYF. For the CDR3, the DNA is TGTGCCAGCGCCGGACAGGGGATTACCTACGAGCAGTACTTC. The chain links TRBV27 to TRBJ2-7, with 9 bases lining up with TRBD1. The ends lost 8 bases at V and 2 bases at J; junction bases unmatched: 7. The CDR3 is made up of 14 amino acids. CDR1 is MNHEY, CDR2 SMNVEV, per germline (reference sequence).

V usage is TRBV7-3 and J usage is TRBJ2-2; 9 bases agree with TRBD2. The CDR3 loop spans 15 amino acids. Germline V CDR1 and CDR2: SGHTA, FQGTGA. Trimming at V came to 6 bases and at J to 4 bases, leaving 6 bases not matched to a gene. Here the CDR3 DNA reads TGTGCCAGCAGTCCCTTAGCGGGGGCCACCGGGGAGCTGTTTTTT. It encodes CASSPLAGATGELFF.